These 24 T cell receptor beta chains were sequenced from one sample in a study of OX40 agonist ivuxolimab in advanced cancers. The assay was immunoSEQ multiplex PCR, and TCRdb's table has in-frame clones only and misses some. The sample carries about 70,000 clones, 85% to 95% recorded once. The specimen was CD4+ or CD8+ T cells sorted from blood, collected in a trial of the OX40 agonist ivuxolimab. The receptors were sampled from an adult with an advanced solid tumor such as melanoma, head and neck, liver or kidney cancer.

The gene calls are TRBV5-6 and TRBJ2-7; tentatively, D is TRBD2 (6 bases). The CDR3 consists of 15 residues. V lost 0 bases, J lost 2 bases, and 12 bases lay in between. Germline V gene sequence: CDR1 SGHDT, CDR2 YYEEEE. CDR3 protein: CASSLVRGRAYEQYF. The CDR3 DNA follows: TGTGCCAGCAGCTTGGTGCGGGGACGGGCCTACGAGCAGTACTTC. Using reference TRBV5-6 and TRBJ2-7 for the parts outside the CDR3, the full variable domain is DAGVTQSPTHLIKTRGQQVTLRCSPKSGHDTVSWYQQALGQGPQFIFQYYEEEERQRGNFPDRFSGHQFPNYSSELNVNALLLGDSALYLCASSLVRGRAYEQYFGPGTRLTVT.

The chain joins TRBV28 to TRBJ2-7; TRBD1 is a possible D gene (8 bases). There are 15 residues in the CDR3. Trimming took off 5 bases at V and 3 bases at J, with 17 bases between the two ends. Germline V CDR1 and CDR2: MDHEN, SYDVKM. In DNA, the CDR3 is TGTGCCAGCAGTCCCAGCGGGACAGGACTCTACGAGCAGTACTTC. Protein sequence: CASSPSGTGLYEQYF.

The genes are TRBV19 and TRBJ2-1, with 9 bases identical to TRBD2. The ends lost 4 bases at V and 3 bases at J; junction bases unmatched: 4. The length of the CDR3 is 15 residues. Per germline, CDR1 LNHDA and CDR2 SQIVND (reference sequence). This chain's CDR3 is CASSRRLADYNEQFF. CDR3 bases: TGTGCCAGTAGTAGGCGACTAGCGGACTACAATGAGCAGTTCTTC.

The V and J genes are TRBV2 and TRBJ1-6, with 10 bases lining up with TRBD1. This CDR3 is 15 amino acids long. Trimming at V came to 6 bases and at J to 5 bases, leaving 4 bases not matched to a gene. Germline CDR1 SNHLY, CDR2 FYNNEI. This CDR3 reads CASRRQGADNSPLHF. CDR3 DNA sequence: TGTGCCAGCAGAAGACAGGGGGCTGATAATTCACCCCTCCACTTT.

The chain is built from TRBV18 and TRBJ1-5; D unresolved. Germline V lookup: CDR1 KGHSH, CDR2 LQKENI. Trimming took 3 bases from V and 0 from J, leaving 12 bases between them. CDR3 length: 16 residues. In DNA form, the CDR3 reads TGTGCCAGCTCACCGGACGGAGGAGTTAGCAATCAGCCCCAGCATTTT. Translated: CASSPDGGVSNQPQHF.

The J gene is TRBJ2-3, the V gene TRBV9, with D maybe TRBD2 (6 bases). This CDR3 is 13 amino acids long. V gave up 1 base and J gave up 4 bases, with 7 bases separating them. The germline V gene encodes CDR1 SGDLS and CDR2 YYNGEE. CDR3 loop: CASSVLASDTQYF. The CDR3 region has the DNA TGTGCCAGCAGCGTACTAGCGTCAGATACGCAGTATTTT.

The chain links TRBV9 to TRBJ2-1; 10 bases map to TRBD2. CDR1 is SGDLS, CDR2 YYNGEE, per germline. The CDR3 has 15 amino acids. Losses at the gene ends were 3 bases for V and 2 bases for J; bases not matched to a gene: 2. This chain's CDR3 is CASSALAGAYNEQFF. CDR3 in DNA: TGTGCCAGCAGCGCTCTAGCGGGGGCCTACAATGAGCAGTTCTTC. Using reference TRBV9 and TRBJ2-1 for the parts outside the CDR3, the full variable domain is DSGVTQTPKHLITATGQRVTLRCSPRSGDLSVYWYQQSLDQGLQFLIQYYNGEERAKGNILERFSAQQFPDLHSELNLSSLELGDSALYFCASSALAGAYNEQFFGPGTRLTVL.

V gene TRBV19 combines with J gene TRBJ1-2, with a tentative D call TRBD1 (5 bases). Germline CDR1 reads LNHDA; CDR2 reads SQIVND (reference sequence). The CDR3 has 14 amino acids. The germline V and J ends were trimmed by 4 bases and 5 bases, with 14 bases remaining between them. CDR3 loop: CASSTYQGRYGYTF. Here the CDR3 DNA reads TGTGCCAGTAGTACCTACCAGGGAAGGTATGGCTACACCTTC.

In its sample, this clone was seen a few times. The V gene is TRBV6-1, the J gene TRBJ2-7; no clear D gene. Trimming shortened V by 0 bases and J by 5 bases, and 11 bases separated the two germline ends. Germline V gene data show CDR1 as MNHNS and CDR2 as SASEGT. The length of the CDR3 is 14 residues. The CDR3 sequence: CASSEAFDNHEQYF. CDR3 in DNA: TGTGCCAGCAGTGAAGCTTTCGACAACCACGAGCAGTACTTC.

The gene calls are TRBV11-2 and TRBJ1-5; the D is unclear. This CDR3 region has 15 residues. Germline CDR1 SGHAT, CDR2 FQNNGV. With 0 bases removed from V and 4 bases from J, the gap between germline ends came to 10 bases. Here the CDR3 reads CASSLDSAGNQPQHF. For the CDR3, the DNA is TGTGCCAGCAGCTTAGATTCGGCGGGGAATCAGCCCCAGCATTTT.

This chain links TRBV7-6 with TRBJ2-5, with unresolved D. The CDR3 covers 13 residues. Looked up from germline, CDR1 is SGHVS and CDR2 is FNYEAQ. V shed 4 bases and J shed 2 bases, with 8 bases lying between them. CDR3 bases: TGTGCCAGCAGCTCAATCCCGCAAGAGACCCAGTACTTC. Translated: CASSSIPQETQYF. The variable domain in full, with the rest retrieved from reference TRBV7-6 and TRBJ2-5, is GAGVSQSPRYKVTKRGQDVALRCDPISGHVSLYWYRQALGQGPEFLTYFNYEAQQDKSGLPNDRFSAERPEGSISTLTIQRTEQRDSAMYRCASSSIPQETQYFGPGTRLLVL.

CDR3 in amino acids: CASSLGLAGADTQYF. The DNA for the CDR3 is TGCGCCAGCAGCTTGGGACTAGCGGGAGCAGATACGCAGTATTTT. The chain recombines TRBV5-1 with TRBJ2-3, with 12 bases aligning to TRBD2. Germline CDR1 is SGHRS and CDR2 is YFSETQ. The J segment lost 4 bases and the V segment lost 0 bases, leaving 0 bases of the junction unmatched. The CDR3 contains 15 residues.

V and J are TRBV5-1 and TRBJ2-6, with TRBD1 as a possible D gene (6 bases). The CDR3 is 15 residues long. V was cut by 4 bases and J by 2 bases, with 10 bases left in between. CDR1 and CDR2 from the germline V gene are SGHRS and YFSETQ. The CDR3 protein is CASSIQGTGANVLTF. The CDR3 DNA follows: TGCGCCAGCAGCATACAGGGCACTGGGGCCAACGTCCTGACTTTC.

This rearrangement joins TRBV27 to TRBJ2-7; D gene unclear. The germline V gene encodes CDR1 MNHEY and CDR2 SMNVEV (reference sequence). This CDR3 has 10 residues. Trimming stripped 4 bases from V and 10 bases from J, with 8 bases between. CDR3 residues: CASSSLCQYF. In nucleotides, the CDR3 is TGTGCCAGCAGTTCCTTATGTCAGTACTTC.

The chain employs TRBV11-1 and TRBJ2-7; D may be TRBD1 or TRBD2 (5 bases each). The CDR3 covers 15 residues. V was clipped by 4 bases and J by 3 bases, with 16 bases between them. The germline V gene has CDR1 SGHAT and CDR2 FQDESV (reference sequence). The CDR3 region is CASSSSGTMSYEQYF. CDR3 nucleotide sequence: TGTGCCAGCAGCTCCTCCGGGACGATGAGCTACGAGCAGTACTTC.

About this clone: The germline gene is not matched at one end of the junction; a read error may be the cause. The gene calls are TRBV6-1 and TRBJ2-1; TRBD2 aligns across 7 bases. Per the germline V gene, CDR1 is MNHNS and CDR2 is SASEGT. This CDR3 contains 11 residues. The CDR3 sequence: CASREAGTQFF. CDR3 DNA: TGTGCCAGCAGAGAAGCGGGAACGCAGTTCTTC.

This rearrangement joins TRBV7-9 to TRBJ2-5, with D possibly called TRBD1 or TRBD2 (5 bases each). Germline CDR1 SEHNR, CDR2 FQNEAQ (reference sequence). V dropped 7 bases and J dropped 3 bases, with 12 bases sitting between them. This CDR3 contains 13 residues. CDR3 in amino acids: CASIPLGEETQYF. Written as DNA, the CDR3 is TGTGCCAGCATCCCCTTGGGGGAAGAGACCCAGTACTTC.

This chain joins TRBV20-1 and TRBJ2-5; D is unresolved. The V end lost 5 bases, the J end lost 3 bases, and 7 bases lay between the germline ends. This CDR3 contains 11 residues. The germline V gene encodes CDR1 DFQATT and CDR2 SNEGSKA (reference sequence). CDR3 in amino acids: CSALEKETQYF. The CDR3 DNA reads TGCAGTGCTCTCGAGAAAGAGACCCAGTACTTC.

In this sample, this clone turned up once. The rearrangement uses TRBV29-1 and TRBJ2-7; the D is unclear. Germline values: CDR1 SQVTM, CDR2 ANQGSEA. Trimming pared 4 bases from V and 3 bases from J, leaving 10 bases between. This CDR3 has 12 residues. CDR3 sequence (DNA): TGCAGCGTTGCGCTGGGGAACTACGAGCAGTACTTC. It yields the protein CSVALGNYEQYF.

The chain combines TRBV6-5 with TRBJ2-7, with D possibly TRBD2 on 6 matching bases. There are 14 residues in the CDR3. V gave up 7 bases and J gave up 0 bases, with 13 bases separating them. Germline CDR1 is MNHEY and CDR2 is SVGAGI. CDR3 coding DNA: TGTGCCAGCACCAACCTAGCGTTCTCCTACGAGCAGTACTTC. Protein product: CASTNLAFSYEQYF.

The chain employs TRBV5-1 and TRBJ2-3, with 7 bases fitting TRBD2. The germline gives CDR1 SGHRS, CDR2 YFSETQ. The CDR3 spans 14 residues. V lost 0 bases, J lost 5 bases, and 3 bases stayed unmatched. CDR3 nucleotides: TGCGCCAGCAGCTTGGAGCGGGATAGAGATACGCAGTATTTT. Protein sequence: CASSLERDRDTQYF.

The chain joins TRBV6-6 to TRBJ1-2; the match to TRBD1 covers 7 bases. V lost 2 bases to trimming and J lost 3 bases; unmatched junction nucleotides: 3. This CDR3 is 14 amino acids long. The germline CDR1 and CDR2 sequences are MNHNY and SVGAGI (reference sequence). The CDR3 protein is CASSYADRDYGYTF. DNA for the CDR3: TGTGCCAGCAGTTACGCCGACAGGGACTATGGCTACACCTTC.

The chain is built from TRBV9 and TRBJ2-1; the D is unclear. CDR1 is SGDLS and CDR2 is YYNGEE in the germline V gene. Trimming stripped 4 bases from V and 7 bases from J, with 21 bases between. The CDR3 extends over 16 amino acids. CDR3 in amino acids: CASSTVRTPGFNEQFF. The CDR3 nucleotides read TGTGCCAGCAGCACCGTTCGGACGCCGGGTTTTAATGAGCAGTTCTTC.

About this clone itself: One end of the junction fails to match germline, which may point to a read error. V gene TRBV5-1 combines with J gene TRBJ2-7; D may match TRBD1 or TRBD2 (5 bases each). The CDR3 consists of 15 residues. Germline V lookup: CDR1 SGHRS, CDR2 YFSETQ. CDR3 bases: TGCGCCAGCAGGGGGGAGCCTTCGCCCTCCCACGAGCAGTACTTC. Amino acids: CASRGEPSPSHEQYF.